A single sample gave rise to the 8 T cell receptor beta chains below, sequenced in a study of blood T cell repertoires in COVID-19. Profiled with immunoSEQ multiplex PCR; TCRdb holds only in-frame clones, not every one. The profile shows about 67,000 clones, 87% of them singletons. The source material was peripheral blood. The receptors derive from a woman older than 75 with acute or convalescent COVID-19.

The genes are TRBV11-2 and TRBJ2-7, with TRBD1 identical over 8 bases. V lost 5 bases and J lost 2; bases outside the gene matches: 2. This CDR3 is built from 13 residues. Per the germline V gene, CDR1 is SGHAT and CDR2 is FQNNGV. DNA for the CDR3: TGTGCCAGCAGCCGGACAGGGACCTACGAGCAGTACTTC. It codes for CASSRTGTYEQYF.

This clone was seen a few times. The chain recombines TRBV18 with TRBJ1-4, with D unclear. The V gene lost 6 bases and the J gene lost 8 bases, with 13 bases spanning the gap. The CDR3 is made up of 13 amino acids. The germline gives CDR1 KGHSH, CDR2 LQKENI. The CDR3 loop reads CASSQGAGEKLFF. As DNA, the CDR3 is TGTGCCAGCTCTCAAGGAGCGGGAGAAAAACTGTTTTTT.

The V gene is TRBV6-2 or TRBV6-3, the J gene TRBJ2-1; maybe TRBD2 (5 bases). Germline V gene sequence: CDR1 MNHEY, CDR2 SVGEGT. The CDR3 has 16 residues. V was cut by 5 bases and J by 6 bases, with 20 bases left in between. The CDR3 sequence: CASSRDGETQSNEQFF. For the CDR3, the DNA is TGTGCCAGCAGTAGAGACGGGGAGACCCAAAGCAATGAGCAGTTCTTC.

The genes are TRBV2 and TRBJ2-2; 8 bases line up with TRBD2. Germline lookup yields CDR1 SNHLY and CDR2 FYNNEI. The CDR3 is made up of 15 amino acids. V trimming: 4 bases; J trimming: 8 bases; junction bases outside the gene matches: 9. The CDR3 DNA reads TGTGCCAGCAGTGCCCCAGCTAGCGGGTCTGGGGAGCTGTTTTTT. It encodes CASSAPASGSGELFF.

This clone was found a few times. The genes are TRBV20-1 and TRBJ2-5; 10 nucleotides agree with TRBD2. This CDR3 spans 15 amino acids. V dropped 3 bases and J dropped 8; count of bases not matched to a gene: 12. CDR1 is DFQATT and CDR2 is SNEGSKA in the germline V gene (reference sequence). CDR3 amino acids: CSASRSGGAFNTQYF. CDR3 sequence (DNA): TGCAGTGCTAGTCGAAGCGGGGGGGCTTTTAACACCCAGTACTTC.

V usage is TRBV2 and J usage is TRBJ2-7, with D possibly TRBD1 on 5 matching bases. CDR1 and CDR2 (germline): SNHLY, FYNNEI. The CDR3 length is 14 residues. Trimming removed 1 base from V and 2 bases from J, with 9 bases in between. Here the CDR3 DNA reads TGTGCCAGCAGTGAAGTCAGGGTTCCCTACGAGCAGTACTTC. Its translation: CASSEVRVPYEQYF.

In its sample, this clone was seen a few times. This chain links TRBV3-1 (or the pseudogene TRBV3-2) with TRBJ2-1; 13 bases align to TRBD2. The CDR3 is 17 residues long. Germline V gene data show CDR1 as LGHDT and CDR2 as YNNKEL (reference sequence). V was clipped by 4 bases and J by 5 bases; unmatched bases: 8. The CDR3 region is CASSPGLAGASNNEQFF. CDR3 DNA sequence: TGTGCCAGCAGCCCCGGACTAGCGGGGGCTTCGAACAATGAGCAGTTCTTC.

The J gene is TRBJ1-1, the V gene TRBV5-1; 7 nucleotides agree with TRBD1. The CDR3 is 16 amino acids. Trimming removed 0 bases from V and 4 bases from J; junction bases left unmatched: 9. Per germline, CDR1 SGHRS and CDR2 YFSETQ. CDR3 amino acids: CASSLGAIAGGTEAFF. DNA of the CDR3: TGCGCCAGCAGCTTGGGTGCCATCGCAGGGGGCACTGAAGCTTTCTTT.